This T cell receptor beta chain was found in a study of cytomegalovirus exposure and HLA in healthy donors. In regard to this clone: One end of the junction is discordant with germline, which a read error may explain.

Per germline, CDR1 SEHNR and CDR2 FQNEAQ (reference sequence). This CDR3 has 15 residues. PCR was performed using 60 Vbeta and 13 Jbeta primers. This table comes from immunoSEQ multiplex PCR, and its TCRdb copy is limited to in-frame clones, with some not included. The profile shows some 120,000 clones, roughly four fifths of them singletons. V is TRBV7-9 and J is TRBJ2-5, with 7 bases identical to TRBD1. This clonotype was sampled from a man aged 18 to 29 in good health and CMV-seronegative. The sequenced material came from PBMCs. Written as DNA, the CDR3 is TGTTCCAGCAGCCGGGACAGTCGTAACCAAGAGACCCAGTACTTC. Protein product: CSSSRDSRNQETQYF. Supplemented by reference TRBV7-9 and TRBJ2-5, the full variable domain reads DTGVSQNPRHKITKRGQNVTFRCDPISEHNRLYWYRQTLGQGPEFLTYFQNEAQLEKSRLLSDRFSAERPKGSFSTLEIQRTEQGDSAMYLCSSSRDSRNQETQYFGPGTRLLVL.